This T cell receptor beta chain was recovered during a study of T cell responses to AZD1222 COVID-19 vaccine. Germline CDR1 reads MDHEN; CDR2 reads SYDVKM. V was cut by 6 bases and J by 3 bases, with 17 bases left in between. The CDR3 loop spans 16 amino acids. As regards this clone: Antigen: not known.

Study-level results: Unmutated variant regions are reportedly targeted by nearly half of spike-specific TCRs. Spike-specific TCR breadth and depth rose after two AZD1222 doses. All repertoire sampling was performed exclusively after the peak T cell response. The donors showed a predominance of white British ancestry and of females, with possible underestimation of clonal diversity.

Here immunoSEQ multiplex PCR was the method, and the copy in TCRdb shows in-frame clones only, minus some. The table lists about 120,000 clones, approximately 90% of them singletons, with 8.4% in the top ten. Material: peripheral blood, obtained on day 0 of AZD1222 vaccination. This clonotype originated in an adult in good health. The J gene is TRBJ2-2, the V gene TRBV28; D possibly corresponds to TRBD1 (6 bases). DNA for the CDR3: TGTGCCAGCAGCCCGGCCGACAGGTTATACACCGGGGAGCTGTTTTTT. Translated, it gives CASSPADRLYTGELFF.